The 11 T cell receptor beta chains presented below share a single source sample, sequenced in a study of blood T cell repertoires in COVID-19. The assay was immunoSEQ multiplex PCR, and TCRdb's table has in-frame clones only and misses some. The table has roughly 21,000 clones, about four fifths seen once. Sequenced input: peripheral blood. The receptors stem from a human donor in a cohort sampled during active COVID-19.

The gene calls are TRBV19 and TRBJ2-3, with no clear D. From germline, CDR1 is LNHDA and CDR2 SQIVND (reference sequence). This CDR3 spans 11 amino acids. V dropped 7 bases and J dropped 6 bases, with 8 bases sitting between them. The CDR3 DNA is TGTGCCAGTACCGTAGAGGATACGCAGTATTTT. Translated: CASTVEDTQYF.

This clone was seen only once. This sequence joins TRBV14 and TRBJ1-2; tentative D call: TRBD1 (6 bases). The germline V gene has CDR1 SGHDN and CDR2 FVKESK. Trimming pared 4 bases from V and 6 bases from J, leaving 9 bases between. This CDR3 comprises 12 residues. The CDR3 region has the DNA TGTGCCAGCAGCCGAAGACAGGATGGCTACACCTTC. This codes for CASSRRQDGYTF.

The chain joins TRBV5-6 to TRBJ1-2; 9 bases line up with TRBD1. Germline V gene lookup returns CDR1 SGHDT and CDR2 YYEEEE. After removal of 5 bases from V and 4 bases from J, the junction contained 15 bases not matched to a gene. The CDR3 extends over 17 amino acids. The CDR3: CASSPTGTGSDPYGYTF. The CDR3 DNA reads TGTGCCAGCAGTCCTACCGGGACAGGGAGCGATCCCTATGGCTACACCTTC.

The chain employs TRBV7-2 and TRBJ2-1, with D maybe TRBD2 (6 bases). Germline loops: CDR1 SGHTA, CDR2 FQGNSA. CDR3 length: 13 amino acids. Between the trimmed V and J ends, which lost 5 bases and 10 bases, there was a span of 15 bases. In DNA, the CDR3 is TGTGCCAGCAGCCTCTTGCGGGGTAGGGAGCAGTTCTTC. The encoded protein is CASSLLRGREQFF.

This clone was seen just once. The chain uses TRBV25-1 and TRBJ1-2, with a tentative D call TRBD1 (6 bases). V was cut by 5 bases and J by 0 bases, with 10 bases left in between. Germline V CDR1 and CDR2: MGHDK, SYGVNS. The CDR3 consists of 14 residues. CDR3 in amino acids: CASSRQAANYGYTF. The DNA of the CDR3 is TGTGCCAGCAGTCGACAGGCCGCTAACTATGGCTACACCTTC.

The genes are TRBV27 and TRBJ1-1, with D possibly TRBD1 on 6 matching bases. Trimming cost V 4 bases and J 4 bases, with 19 bases left between them. The length of the CDR3 is 16 residues. Germline assignment: CDR1 MNHEY and CDR2 SMNVEV (reference sequence). CDR3 sequence reads: CASSYEGHRNPTEAFF. The CDR3 bases are TGTGCCAGCAGTTATGAGGGACATAGGAACCCCACTGAAGCTTTCTTT.

This chain connects TRBV19 to TRBJ1-5, with 7 bases lining up with TRBD1. The CDR3 consists of 15 residues. Germline lookup yields CDR1 LNHDA and CDR2 SQIVND (reference sequence). Trimming removed 3 bases from V and 2 bases from J; junction bases left unmatched: 4. The CDR3 protein is CASSIVDRGNQPQHF. The CDR3 coding sequence is TGTGCCAGTAGTATCGTTGACAGGGGCAATCAGCCCCAGCATTTT.

This chain links TRBV25-1 with TRBJ1-1; the D is unclear. The CDR3 length is 13 residues. Trimming removed 3 bases at V and 5 bases at J, with 10 bases between. Germline V gene data show CDR1 as MGHDK and CDR2 as SYGVNS. The CDR3 sequence: CASSERVGTEAFF. CDR3 sequence (DNA): TGTGCCAGCAGTGAGAGGGTGGGGACTGAAGCTTTCTTT.

This clone was seen only a few times. This chain connects TRBV3-1 (or the pseudogene TRBV3-2) to TRBJ1-2; a possible D gene is TRBD1 (5 bases). V was clipped by 6 bases and J by 0 bases, with 11 bases between them. The CDR3 spans 14 residues. The germline V gene encodes CDR1 LGHDT and CDR2 YNNKEL (reference sequence). This CDR3 is CASSRGVANYGYTF. The DNA of the CDR3 is TGTGCCAGCAGTCGGGGGGTAGCTAACTATGGCTACACCTTC.

As DNA, the CDR3 is TGTGCCAGCCAACAGGGTTCGAACACTGAAGCTTTCTTT. It specifies CASQQGSNTEAFF. The V and J genes are TRBV28 and TRBJ1-1, with a tentative D call TRBD1 (6 bases). Germline-derived CDR1 and CDR2 are MDHEN and SYDVKM. CDR3 length equals 13 residues. The germline V and J ends were trimmed by 8 bases and 1 base, with 11 bases remaining between them.

This clone appeared once. The chain joins TRBV19 to TRBJ2-2; TRBD1 matches 9 bases. Germline CDR1 LNHDA, CDR2 SQIVND (reference sequence). The CDR3 is 15 residues long. The J segment lost 5 bases and the V segment lost 6 bases, leaving 7 bases of the junction unmatched. This CDR3 reads CASSRQGVDTGELFF. The CDR3 nucleotides are TGTGCCAGTAGCCGACAGGGGGTCGATACCGGGGAGCTGTTTTTT.